The T cell receptor (beta chain) under discussion was sequenced for a study of patients and donors after allogeneic stem cell transplantation. This clonotype showed up many times. One entry per CDR3 protein, called by TCRdb with MiXCR from the RT-PCR reads. The sample lists approximately 430,000 distinct CDR3 sequences, 16% occurring once. This CDR3 region has 13 residues. Trimming left V 5 bases short and J 4 bases short, with 8 bases between. The sample was blood, either unsorted or a sorted T cell fraction (not recorded which). This chain connects TRBV12-3 or TRBV12-4 to TRBJ2-2; D possibly corresponds to TRBD2 (6 bases). The source is a human donor who was either an allogeneic HSCT recipient or a stem cell or donor lymphocyte infusion donor (not recorded which). It is not recorded whose cells these are; they may come from a transplant donor. The DNA of the CDR3 is TGTGCCAGCAGTCGGACTACCACCGGGGAGCTGTTTTTT. This gives the protein CASSRTTTGELFF.